This T cell receptor beta chain is from a study of cytotoxic CD8 clonotypes in ibrutinib-treated CLL. The wider study: The patients comprised approximately eleven relapsed/refractory and some 15 treatment-naive cases, about 18 IGHV unmutated. General observations from the study: Whereas clonality rose at ibrutinib response, it declined toward baseline at progression. Sampling time points were not equivalent between sustained-remission and progressing patients.

The ends were cut back, 4 bases at V and 0 bases at J, with 13 bases in the middle. Germline CDR1 SGDLS, CDR2 YYNGEE. The CDR3 contains 15 residues. Of note for this clone: No antigen is known for it.

The protocol was immunoSEQ multiplex PCR, while the TCRdb copy is restricted to in-frame clones and leaves out a portion. The sample includes some 200,000 clones, 70% to 75% of them seen just once. This chain uses TRBV9 with TRBJ1-2; unclear D gene. This clonotype was obtained from a human donor with chronic lymphocytic leukemia. Sequenced here: PBMCs, sampled after 12 months of ibrutinib treatment. The CDR3 DNA sequence: TGTGCCAGCAGCAAAAGAGGGAACACTAACTATGGCTACACCTTC. The encoded protein is CASSKRGNTNYGYTF.